This TCR beta chain was obtained from a study of human T cells and chemical hapten exposure. Across the whole study: All through the approximately 24-week study, the scalp of each patient received diphenylcyclopropenone doses weekly.

Time point specified: patch test 1, 2 weeks after DPC sensitization. Stated treatment: therapeutic diphenylcyclopropenone sensitization with weekly scalp DPC. Blood was collected ahead of every patch test applied. This clonotype was seen repeatedly, ten times or more. TCRdb recomputed calls from the RACE reads with MiXCR, one row per CDR3 protein. The sample lists roughly 360,000 distinct CDR3 sequences, about 4.8% seen once, with around 2.3% in the top ten. Germline-derived CDR1 and CDR2 are LGHNT and FRNRAP. The CDR3 runs 15 residues. Between the trimmed V and J ends, which lost 0 bases and 0 bases, there was a span of 8 bases.

This receptor was obtained from a woman in her forties or fifties with alopecia areata. Some clones in this sample may be carry-over from other donors' samples. Specimen: whole blood, collected in connection with sensitization to the hapten diphenylcyclopropenone (DPC). The rearrangement joins TRBV12-5 to TRBJ1-1, with D perhaps matching TRBD1 (5 bases). The CDR3 region is CASGLVGGLNTEAFF. As DNA, the CDR3 is TGTGCTAGTGGTTTGGTTGGGGGTCTGAACACTGAAGCTTTCTTT.